What follows are 21 T cell receptor beta chains derived from one specimen sequenced in a study of blood T cell repertoires in COVID-19. Produced via immunoSEQ multiplex PCR; TCRdb's table is partial and in-frame only. Here the sample spans about 110,000 clones, over 65% being singletons. Sequences were obtained from peripheral blood. These receptors were obtained from a woman older than 75 with acute or convalescent COVID-19.

The chain links TRBV5-1 to TRBJ2-5; 12 bases fit TRBD2. CDR3 size: 17 residues. Germline CDR1 reads SGHRS; CDR2 reads YFSETQ. V dropped 0 bases and J dropped 0; count of bases not matched to a gene: 3. The CDR3 spells CASSLGLAGGYQETQYF. The DNA for the CDR3 is TGCGCCAGCAGCTTGGGGCTAGCGGGGGGGTACCAAGAGACCCAGTACTTC.

This clone was observed a single time. The chain combines TRBV4-2 with TRBJ2-7, with 11 bases that match TRBD2. This CDR3 is built from 15 residues. Germline assignment: CDR1 LGHNA and CDR2 YNFKEQ. J gave up 4 bases and V 1 base, and 3 bases lay outside the gene matches. The CDR3, as DNA: TGTGCCAGCAGCCAAGTACTAGCGGGAGTGTACGAGCAGTACTTC. It encodes CASSQVLAGVYEQYF.

This clone was observed once. The V call is TRBV2, the J call TRBJ1-6; 9 bases are a match to TRBD1. The CDR3 is made up of 11 amino acids. Germline V CDR1 and CDR2: SNHLY, FYNNEI. J was trimmed by 19 bases and V by 9 bases; bases with no gene match: 10. The CDR3 DNA reads as TGTGCCAGTAAGATGACAGGGGGTCTTCACTTT. It is translated as CASKMTGGLHF.

The chain links TRBV19 to TRBJ1-1; 7 nucleotides match TRBD1. The CDR3 loop spans 15 amino acids. J was trimmed by 5 bases and V by 3 bases; bases with no gene match: 9. Germline CDR1 is LNHDA and CDR2 is SQIVND (reference sequence). This CDR3 reads CASSIRTTGQTEAFF. CDR3 nucleotides: TGTGCCAGTAGTATCAGAACGACGGGACAGACTGAAGCTTTCTTT.

This chain uses TRBV7-6 with TRBJ1-3; tentatively, D is TRBD1 (5 bases). V lost 1 base and J 0 bases, leaving 10 bases between the germline ends. This CDR3 contains 16 residues. Germline CDR1 reads SGHVS; CDR2 reads FNYEAQ. Here the CDR3 DNA reads TGTGCCAGCAGCTTAGTTCCGGGGGTCTCTGGAAACACCATATATTTT. Encoded protein: CASSLVPGVSGNTIYF.

The V gene is TRBV4-1, the J gene TRBJ2-7, with TRBD2 identical over 16 bases. The CDR3 loop spans 19 amino acids. The germline V gene has CDR1 MGHRA and CDR2 YSYEKL. V lost 3 bases, J lost 2 bases, and 10 bases stayed unmatched. CDR3 DNA sequence: TGCGCCAGCAGCCATCAATCCGGGACTAGCGGGGGGGCGACCTACGAGCAGTACTTC. This encodes CASSHQSGTSGGATYEQYF.

This rearrangement joins TRBV30 to TRBJ1-6; no firm D call. Germline-derived CDR1 and CDR2 are GTSNPN and SVGIG (reference sequence). V gave up 4 bases and J gave up 2 bases, with 9 bases separating them. The CDR3 runs 14 residues. The CDR3 loop is CAWIEGAYNSPLHF. In DNA, the CDR3 is TGTGCCTGGATTGAGGGAGCCTATAATTCACCCCTCCACTTT.

The rearrangement links TRBV7-6 to TRBJ2-7, with 13 bases lining up with TRBD2. The CDR3 has 20 residues. Germline assignment: CDR1 SGHVS and CDR2 FNYEAQ. The V segment lost 0 bases and the J segment 4 bases; nucleotides outside the gene matches: 15. The CDR3 loop reads CASSLAGIAGLAGERYEQYF. CDR3 in DNA: TGTGCCAGCAGCTTAGCCGGTATAGCCGGACTAGCGGGAGAGAGGTACGAGCAGTACTTC. Full variable domain (outside the CDR3, taken from reference TRBV7-6 and TRBJ2-7): GAGVSQSPRYKVTKRGQDVALRCDPISGHVSLYWYRQALGQGPEFLTYFNYEAQQDKSGLPNDRFSAERPEGSISTLTIQRTEQRDSAMYRCASSLAGIAGLAGERYEQYFGPGTRLTVT.

The rearrangement links TRBV3-1 (or the pseudogene TRBV3-2) to TRBJ2-7; TRBD2 agrees at 9 bases. The V gene end was trimmed by 1 base and the J gene end by 1 base; junction bases not matched to a gene: 11. The CDR3 runs 18 residues. Per germline, CDR1 LGHDT and CDR2 YNNKEL (reference sequence). Here the CDR3 DNA reads TGTGCCAGCAGCCAAGCGTTTGGCGGGGGGGCCGGTTCCTACGAGCAGTACTTC. Protein product: CASSQAFGGGAGSYEQYF.

A single count supports this clone. The J gene is TRBJ2-7, the V gene TRBV7-6; TRBD1 might be the D (6 bases). The ends were cut back, 5 bases at V and 4 bases at J, with 9 bases in the middle. The germline CDR1 and CDR2 sequences are SGHVS and FNYEAQ. The CDR3 has 12 residues. The CDR3 coding sequence is TGTGCCAGCAGCGCAGACAGGTACGAGCAGTACTTC. Its protein product is CASSADRYEQYF.

This clone has more than one count but fewer than ten. This rearrangement joins TRBV27 to TRBJ2-7; 8 bases match TRBD2. The V and J ends lost 4 bases and 4 bases, in that order; junction bases with no gene match: 9. Germline values: CDR1 MNHEY, CDR2 SMNVEV (reference sequence). CDR3 length: 15 residues. Written as DNA, the CDR3 is TGTGCCAGCAGTTCCCAAGCGGGAGTTTGGTACGAGCAGTACTTC. This encodes CASSSQAGVWYEQYF.

The chain joins TRBV2 to TRBJ2-2; 8 nucleotides align to TRBD2. J lost 2 bases, V lost 2 bases, and 4 bases had no gene match. Germline V gives CDR1 SNHLY, CDR2 FYNNEI. There are 16 residues in the CDR3. CDR3: CASSESGLGNTGELFF. The CDR3 DNA is TGTGCCAGCAGTGAATCGGGACTAGGCAACACCGGGGAGCTGTTTTTT.

This clone was detected a few times. CDR3 DNA sequence: TGTGCCAGCAGCGTAGTTCAGGACTCCTACGAGCAGTACTTC. The encoded protein is CASSVVQDSYEQYF. The gene calls are TRBV9 and TRBJ2-7; D is undetermined. The CDR3 has 14 residues. Per germline, CDR1 SGDLS and CDR2 YYNGEE. V shed 0 bases and J shed 0 bases, with 7 bases lying between them.

V is TRBV6-5 and J is TRBJ2-1; 10 bases agree with TRBD2. The CDR3 runs to 15 residues. The germline V gene has CDR1 MNHEY and CDR2 SVGAGI. Trimming removed 6 bases from V and 8 bases from J; junction bases left unmatched: 10. The CDR3 nucleotides read TGTGCCAGCAGGGATATAGCGGGAGGTACCGATGAGCAGTTCTTC. Translation: CASRDIAGGTDEQFF.

This clone was seen once. The genes are TRBV14 and TRBJ2-3, with 9 bases lining up with TRBD2. Germline V gene lookup returns CDR1 SGHDN and CDR2 FVKESK. The trim removed 2 bases at V and 1 base at J, leaving 4 bases unmatched. This CDR3 has 16 amino acids. Here the CDR3 reads CASSQRVAGGTDTQYF. The CDR3 DNA reads as TGTGCCAGCAGCCAACGGGTAGCGGGAGGCACAGATACGCAGTATTTT.

The gene calls are TRBV7-6 and TRBJ2-3; 12 bases line up with TRBD2. In germline, CDR1 is SGHVS, CDR2 FNYEAQ. V shed 5 bases, J shed 3 bases, and the junction held 6 bases outside the gene matches. The CDR3 totals 16 residues. CDR3 DNA: TGTGCCAGCAGCCTCCTAGCGGGGGGGCGGACAGATACGCAGTATTTT. This encodes CASSLLAGGRTDTQYF.

This chain uses TRBV4-3 with TRBJ2-7; 7 bases are shared with TRBD1. CDR3 length: 16 residues. With V trimmed by 0 bases and J by 3 bases, 8 bases remained unmatched. Germline CDR1 reads LGHNA; CDR2 reads YSLEER. CDR3 region: CASSQDSTGVGYEQYF. The CDR3 DNA sequence: TGCGCCAGCAGCCAAGATTCCACAGGGGTTGGCTACGAGCAGTACTTC.

The rearrangement links TRBV5-6 to TRBJ1-2; 7 bases match TRBD1. Germline-derived CDR1 and CDR2 are SGHDT and YYEEEE. The CDR3 spans 15 residues. The trim removed 4 bases at V and 4 bases at J, leaving 10 bases unmatched. The CDR3 here is CASSRPLTGSYGYTF. In DNA form, the CDR3 reads TGTGCCAGCAGCAGGCCATTGACAGGGAGCTATGGCTACACCTTC.

CDR3 sequence (DNA): TGTGCCAGTTCGGACAGCCCTTACCAGCCCCAGCATTTT. It yields the protein CASSDSPYQPQHF. The rearrangement links TRBV13 to TRBJ1-5; perhaps TRBD1 as D (6 bases). V was cut by 9 bases and J by 7 bases, with 16 bases left in between. CDR1 and CDR2 from the germline V gene are PRHDT and FYEKMQ (reference sequence). The CDR3 has 13 residues. Full variable domain (rest looked up from reference TRBV13 and TRBJ1-5): AAGVIQSPRHLIKEKRETATLKCYPIPRHDTVYWYQQGPGQDPQFLISFYEKMQSDKGSIPDRFSAQQFSDYHSELNMSSLELGDSALYFCASSDSPYQPQHFGDGTRLSIL.

This clone has just one count. The chain carries TRBV6-5 and TRBJ1-2, with TRBD1 identical over 7 bases. Germline CDR1 MNHEY, CDR2 SVGAGI. CDR3 size: 15 residues. Germline trimming cut 5 bases from V and 8 bases from J; bases unmatched to any gene: 14. CDR3 nucleotide sequence: TGTGCCAGCAGTACGCGGGACAGTGGCTTTCGAGGCTACACCTTC. Protein sequence: CASSTRDSGFRGYTF.

V and J are TRBV28 and TRBJ1-5; a possible D gene is TRBD1 (5 bases). This CDR3 region has 14 residues. Germline CDR1 reads MDHEN; CDR2 reads SYDVKM. V was pared by 4 bases and J by 7 bases, with 14 bases between. The CDR3 nucleotides read TGTGCCAGCAGTTCCGGACATGCGGGACAGCCCCAGCATTTT. Residues: CASSSGHAGQPQHF.